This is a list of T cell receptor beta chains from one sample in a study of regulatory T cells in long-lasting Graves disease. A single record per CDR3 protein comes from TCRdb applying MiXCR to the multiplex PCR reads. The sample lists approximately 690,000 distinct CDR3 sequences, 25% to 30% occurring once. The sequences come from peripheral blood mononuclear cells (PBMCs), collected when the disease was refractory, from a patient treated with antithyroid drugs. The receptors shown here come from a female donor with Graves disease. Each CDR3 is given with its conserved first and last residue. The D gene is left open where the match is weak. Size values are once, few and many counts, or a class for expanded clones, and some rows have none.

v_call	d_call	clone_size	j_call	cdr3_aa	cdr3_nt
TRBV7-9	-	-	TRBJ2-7	CASSLSTSLRSYEQYF	TGTGCCAGCAGCTTGTCTACTAGCCTTCGCAGCTACGAGCAGTACTTC
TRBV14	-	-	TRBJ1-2	CASSREWGDGYTF	TGTGCCAGCAGCCGAGAATGGGGGGACGGCTACACCTTC
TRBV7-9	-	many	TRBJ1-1	CASSLSQGGTEAFF	TGTGCCAGCAGTTTAAGTCAGGGCGGGACTGAAGCTTTCTTT
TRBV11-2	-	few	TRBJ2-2	CASSASAGRDTGELFF	TGTGCCAGCAGCGCCTCCGCGGGGCGGGACACCGGGGAGCTGTTTTTT
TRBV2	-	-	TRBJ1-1	CANKQLQNTEAFF	TGTGCCAACAAACAGCTTCAGAACACTGAAGCTTTCTTT
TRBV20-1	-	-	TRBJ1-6	CSASKSSYNSPLHF	TGCAGTGCTAGTAAGAGCTCCTATAATTCACCCCTCCACTTT
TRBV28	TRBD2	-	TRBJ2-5	CASSLGGGTQETQYF	TGTGCCAGCAGTTTGGGGGGAGGGACCCAAGAGACCCAGTACTTC
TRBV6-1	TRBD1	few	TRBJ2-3	CASSEATGATDTQYF	TGTGCCAGCAGTGAGGCGACAGGGGCTACAGATACGCAGTATTTT
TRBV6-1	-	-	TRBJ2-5	CAASTGPLQGAQYF	TGTGCCGCCTCGACAGGCCCCCTCCAAGGGGCCCAGTACTTC
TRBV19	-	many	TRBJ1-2	CASSIPSGTMGYTF	TGTGCCAGTAGTATTCCTTCTGGGACTATGGGCTACACCTTC
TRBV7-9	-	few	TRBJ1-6	CASSLLGNSPLHF	TGTGCCAGCAGCTTATTGGGTAATTCACCCCTCCACTTT
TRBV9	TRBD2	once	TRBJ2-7	CASSPPGTSSSSYEQYF	TGTGCCAGCAGCCCCCCAGGGACTAGCAGTAGCTCCTACGAGCAGTACTTC
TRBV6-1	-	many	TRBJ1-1	CASSELGRDWANTEAFF	TGTGCCAGCAGTGAACTTGGACGTGATTGGGCGAACACTGAAGCTTTCTTT
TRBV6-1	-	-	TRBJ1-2	CASSLDGGIFGPNYGYTF	TGTGCCAGCAGTCTCGATGGGGGGATATTTGGTCCAAACTATGGCTACACCTTC
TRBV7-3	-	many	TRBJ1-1	CASSLGTGGDTEAFF	TGTGCCAGCAGCTTAGGGACGGGGGGGGACACTGAAGCTTTCTTT
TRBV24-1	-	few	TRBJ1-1	CATSDYRAPRDTEAFF	TGTGCCACCAGTGACTATCGGGCCCCCCGGGACACTGAAGCTTTCTTT
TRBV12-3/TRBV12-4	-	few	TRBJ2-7	CASSYSARASYEQYF	TGTGCCAGCAGTTACTCTGCGCGGGCTTCCTACGAGCAGTACTTC
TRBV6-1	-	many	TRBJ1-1	CASRGLSGTEAFF	TGTGCCAGCAGGGGCCTATCGGGCACTGAAGCTTTCTTT
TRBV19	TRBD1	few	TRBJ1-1	CASSRLTGGLRTEAFF	TGTGCCAGTAGTCGCCTGACAGGGGGCCTGAGAACTGAAGCTTTCTTT
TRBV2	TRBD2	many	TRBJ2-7	CASSEAGLAGGEYEQYF	TGTGCCAGCAGTGAAGCAGGACTAGCGGGAGGTGAATACGAGCAGTACTTC
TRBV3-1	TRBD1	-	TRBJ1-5	CASSQDPPETGLGNQPQHF	TGTGCCAGCAGCCAAGACCCCCCAGAGACAGGGTTGGGCAATCAGCCCCAGCATTTT
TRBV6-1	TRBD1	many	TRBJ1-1	CASSRGQTLWGTEAFF	TGTGCCAGCAGTCGGGGACAGACCCTATGGGGCACTGAAGCTTTCTTT
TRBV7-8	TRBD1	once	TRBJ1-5	CASSLQGVGVEQPQHF	TGTGCCAGCAGCTTACAGGGGGTGGGTGTAGAACAGCCCCAGCATTTT
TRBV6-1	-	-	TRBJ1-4	CASSAPPGDIRSEKLFF	TGTGCCAGCAGTGCTCCCCCGGGGGACATCCGCAGTGAAAAACTGTTTTTT
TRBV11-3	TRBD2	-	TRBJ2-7	CASSSFGLAVREYEQYF	TGTGCCAGCAGCTCGTTCGGACTAGCGGTCAGGGAATACGAGCAGTACTTC
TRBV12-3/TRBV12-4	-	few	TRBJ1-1	CASTKREWQEAFF	TGTGCCAGCACCAAAAGGGAGTGGCAGGAAGCTTTCTTT
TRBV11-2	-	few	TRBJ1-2	CASGWVGYTF	TGTGCCAGCGGATGGGTTGGCTACACCTTC
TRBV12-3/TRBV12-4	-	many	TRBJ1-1	CASSLGGVAEAFF	TGTGCCAGCAGTTTAGGAGGGGTTGCTGAAGCTTTCTTT
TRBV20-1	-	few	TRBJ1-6	CSATGSSYNSPLHF	TGCAGTGCAACAGGGAGCTCCTATAATTCACCCCTCCACTTT
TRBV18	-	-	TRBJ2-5	CASSPVGGWETQYF	TGTGCCAGCTCACCGGTCGGGGGCTGGGAGACCCAGTACTTC
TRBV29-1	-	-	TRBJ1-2	CSVDLPGNYGYTF	TGCAGCGTTGACTTGCCAGGGAACTATGGCTACACCTTC
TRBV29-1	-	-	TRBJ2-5	CSVPGADQETQYF	TGCAGCGTCCCTGGGGCAGATCAAGAGACCCAGTACTTC
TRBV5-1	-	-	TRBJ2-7	CASSRARGHEQYF	TGCGCCAGCAGCCGGGCCCGGGGTCACGAGCAGTACTTC
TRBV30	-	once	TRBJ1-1	CVWSAAGGTEAFF	TGTGTCTGGAGCGCTGCGGGAGGGACTGAAGCTTTCTTT
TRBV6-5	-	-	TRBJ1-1	CASSLGTHSTEAFF	TGTGCCAGCAGTTTGGGGACGCATAGCACTGAAGCTTTCTTT
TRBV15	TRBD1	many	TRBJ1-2	CATSRKAQGARGYTF	TGTGCCACCAGCAGAAAAGCGCAGGGGGCGCGTGGCTACACCTTC
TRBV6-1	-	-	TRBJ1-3	CASSRTGARNTIYF	TGTGCCAGCAGTAGGACTGGGGCAAGAAACACCATATATTTT
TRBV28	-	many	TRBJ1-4	CASSLIGVNEKLFF	TGTGCCAGCAGTTTAATAGGGGTAAATGAAAAACTGTTTTTT
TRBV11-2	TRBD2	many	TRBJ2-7	CASSLDRTSGYEQYF	TGTGCCAGCAGCTTAGATCGGACTAGCGGCTACGAGCAGTACTTC
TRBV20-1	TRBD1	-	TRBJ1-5	CSARSTGGGRNQPQHF	TGCAGTGCTAGATCCACAGGGGGCGGTCGCAATCAGCCCCAGCATTTT
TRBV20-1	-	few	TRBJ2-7	CSASQGYEQYF	TGCAGTGCTAGCCAGGGATACGAGCAGTACTTC
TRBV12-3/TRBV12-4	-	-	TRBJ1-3	CASSFGTGNTIYF	TGTGCCAGCAGTTTTGGGACTGGAAACACCATATATTTT
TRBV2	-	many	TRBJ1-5	CASSENERVINQPQHF	TGTGCCAGCAGTGAGAATGAAAGGGTTATCAATCAGCCCCAGCATTTT
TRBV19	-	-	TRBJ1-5	CASTGLNQPQHF	TGTGCCAGTACGGGTCTCAATCAGCCCCAGCATTTT
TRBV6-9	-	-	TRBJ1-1	CASSYGAGLGATEAFF	TGTGCCAGCAGTTACGGGGCGGGACTTGGTGCCACTGAAGCTTTCTTT
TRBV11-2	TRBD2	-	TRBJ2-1	CASSSSGAYNEQFF	TGTGCCAGCAGCTCCAGCGGGGCCTACAATGAGCAGTTCTTC
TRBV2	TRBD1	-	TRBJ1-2	CASRIQGTSYGYTF	TGTGCCAGCAGGATACAGGGGACCTCTTATGGCTACACCTTC
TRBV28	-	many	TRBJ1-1	CASSLGGPEAFF	TGTGCCAGCAGTTTGGGGGGACCTGAAGCTTTCTTT
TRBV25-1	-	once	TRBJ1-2	CASSPGTGYTF	TGTGCCAGCAGTCCTGGGACAGGCTACACCTTC
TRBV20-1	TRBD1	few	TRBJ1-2	CSARDSGGWGYTF	TGCAGTGCTAGAGATTCAGGGGGCTGGGGCTACACCTTC
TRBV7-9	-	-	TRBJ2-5	CASSEPGEKETQYF	TGTGCCAGCAGCGAGCCTGGGGAAAAAGAGACCCAGTACTTC
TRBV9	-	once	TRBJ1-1	CASSVSGQNTEAFF	TGTGCCAGCAGCGTAAGTGGACAGAACACTGAAGCTTTCTTT
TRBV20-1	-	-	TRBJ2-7	CSARDIGVEGAYEQYF	TGCAGTGCTAGAGATATTGGTGTAGAAGGGGCCTACGAGCAGTACTTC
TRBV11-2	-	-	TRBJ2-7	CASSKRTLAYEQYF	TGTGCCAGCAGCAAACGGACATTGGCCTACGAGCAGTACTTC
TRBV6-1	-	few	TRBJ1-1	CASPSGTGRGNTEAFF	TGTGCCAGCCCTAGCGGCACAGGGCGGGGGAACACTGAAGCTTTCTTT
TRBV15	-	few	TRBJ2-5	CAVQGRDTLQETQYF	TGTGCCGTACAGGGACGGGACACCCTTCAAGAGACCCAGTACTTC